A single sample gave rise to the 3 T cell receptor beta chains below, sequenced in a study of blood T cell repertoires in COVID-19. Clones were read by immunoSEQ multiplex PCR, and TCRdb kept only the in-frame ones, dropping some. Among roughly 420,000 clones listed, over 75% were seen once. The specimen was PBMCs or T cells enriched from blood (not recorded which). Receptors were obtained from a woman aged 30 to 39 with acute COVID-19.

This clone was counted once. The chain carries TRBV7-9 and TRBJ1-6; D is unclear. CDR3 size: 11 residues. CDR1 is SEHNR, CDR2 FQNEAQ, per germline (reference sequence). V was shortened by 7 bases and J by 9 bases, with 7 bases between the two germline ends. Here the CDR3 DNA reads TGTGCCAGCACCCCCGGTTCACCCCTCCACTTT. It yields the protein CASTPGSPLHF.

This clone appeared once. Here the CDR3 reads CASTNLAGTDTQYF. In DNA, the CDR3 is TGCGCCAGCACCAATCTGGCGGGTACAGATACGCAGTATTTT. The rearrangement links TRBV5-1 to TRBJ2-3; possibly TRBD2 for D (5 bases). The CDR3 has 14 residues. Trimming stripped 6 bases from V and 3 bases from J, with 14 bases between. Germline values: CDR1 SGHRS, CDR2 YFSETQ.

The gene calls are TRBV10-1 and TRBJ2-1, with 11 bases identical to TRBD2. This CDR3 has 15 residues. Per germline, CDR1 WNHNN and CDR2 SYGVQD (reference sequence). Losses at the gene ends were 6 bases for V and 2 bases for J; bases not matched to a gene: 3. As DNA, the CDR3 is TGCGCCAGCAGCCCGACTAGCGGGGCCTACAATGAGCAGTTCTTC. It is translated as CASSPTSGAYNEQFF.